The 24 T cell receptor beta chains below were found in one sample sequenced in a study of T cell repertoires in cytomegalovirus infection. TCRdb re-analysed the reads in MiXCR, keeping a single row per CDR3 protein. The sample lists 310,000 or so distinct CDR3 sequences, 20% to 25% seen once, with roughly 14% in the top ten. Their target antigens are unknown. The sample was cultured PBMCs, taken from culture after CMV antigen stimulation. Receptor source: a human donor in good health (CMV status not recorded). Some clones in this sample may be carry-over from other donors' samples.

V gene TRBV19 combines with J gene TRBJ2-2; 7 positions agree with TRBD1. CDR3 length: 16 residues. The V and J ends lost 1 base and 4 bases, in that order; junction bases with no gene match: 6. CDR1 and CDR2 from the germline V gene are LNHDA and SQIVND (reference sequence). The CDR3 DNA reads as TGTGCCAGTAGTATAGGGACAGGCTGGGGCACCGGGGAGCTGTTTTTT. Protein product: CASSIGTGWGTGELFF.

This clonotype was counted many times. The J gene is TRBJ1-6, the V gene TRBV7-2; possible D gene TRBD1, 6 bases. CDR1 SGHTA and CDR2 FQGNSA come from the germline V gene. The CDR3 is 14 amino acids. V dropped 4 bases and J dropped 9 bases, with 13 bases sitting between them. The CDR3 coding sequence is TGTGCCAGCAGCTACAGGGATATGGGTTCACCCCTCCACTTT. This encodes CASSYRDMGSPLHF.

The rearrangement joins TRBV12-3 or TRBV12-4 to TRBJ2-6; no firm D call. Trimming cost V 3 bases and J 0 bases, with 6 bases left between them. CDR3 length: 15 amino acids. The CDR3 loop is CASSFFPSGANVLTF. For the CDR3, the DNA is TGTGCCAGCAGTTTTTTCCCCTCTGGGGCCAACGTCCTGACTTTC.

This clonotype was counted only a few times. The chain carries TRBV18 and TRBJ2-7; TRBD2 agrees at 7 bases. Germline loops: CDR1 KGHSH, CDR2 LQKENI. J was trimmed by 6 bases and V by 2 bases; bases with no gene match: 7. The CDR3 totals 14 residues. CDR3: CASSPVKGGSEQYV. Here the CDR3 DNA reads TGTGCCAGCTCACCAGTTAAGGGCGGGAGCGAGCAGTACGTC.

J is TRBJ2-7 and V is TRBV20-1; D may match TRBD1 or TRBD2 (7 bases each). Per the germline V gene, CDR1 is DFQATT and CDR2 is SNEGSKA (reference sequence). The V gene lost 3 bases and the J gene lost 2 bases, with 23 bases spanning the gap. The CDR3 is 17 residues long. The CDR3: CSASPRGGGTWAYEQYF. CDR3 DNA: TGCAGTGCTAGCCCCAGGGGGGGAGGGACCTGGGCCTACGAGCAGTACTTC.

This clonotype was counted at least ten times. The chain carries TRBV7-2 and TRBJ2-5; D is ambiguous. V was trimmed by 2 bases and J by 3 bases, leaving 7 bases between them. CDR3 size: 13 residues. The germline CDR1 and CDR2 sequences are SGHTA and FQGNSA. DNA of the CDR3: TGTGCCAGCAGCTTAAGTGCGGAAGAGACCCAGTACTTC. Its translation: CASSLSAEETQYF. The full variable domain, completed using reference TRBV7-2 and TRBJ2-5, is GAGVSQSPSNKVTEKGKDVELRCDPISGHTALYWYRQSLGQGLEFLIYFQGNSAPDKSGLPSDRFSAERTGGSVSTLTIQRTQQEDSAVYLCASSLSAEETQYFGPGTRLLVL.

The chain has TRBV7-4 and TRBJ2-1, with 7 bases fitting TRBD2. This CDR3 contains 16 residues. Germline trimming cut 5 bases from V and 2 bases from J; bases unmatched to any gene: 9. Germline V gene sequence: CDR1 SGHVT, CDR2 SQSDAQ. The CDR3, as DNA: TGTGCCAGCAGCGAAATTTTAGCGGGTACCTACAATGAGCAGTTCTTC. Translated, it gives CASSEILAGTYNEQFF.

The J gene is TRBJ2-7, the V gene TRBV12-3 or TRBV12-4; D is possibly TRBD1 or TRBD2 (5 bases each). This CDR3 region has 13 residues. The V and J ends lost 5 bases and 3 bases respectively, with 11 bases between them. CDR3 sequence: CASSRDHSYEQYF. CDR3 DNA: TGTGCCAGCAGTCGGGACCACAGCTACGAGCAGTACTTC.

In its sample, this clonotype was seen a few times. The chain is built from TRBV20-1 and TRBJ1-2; the match to TRBD1 covers 7 bases. Trimming took 3 bases from V and 6 from J; bases not matched to a gene: 13. The CDR3 runs 15 residues. Looked up from germline, CDR1 is DFQATT and CDR2 is SNEGSKA (reference sequence). CDR3 bases: TGCAGTGCTAGGATAGGGGAAGGGGGCGGGCATGGCTACACCTTC. Its protein product is CSARIGEGGGHGYTF.

V is TRBV7-6 and J is TRBJ2-5; 11 nucleotides align to TRBD2. V was clipped by 2 bases and J by 4 bases; unmatched bases: 6. Germline values: CDR1 SGHVS, CDR2 FNYEAQ. The CDR3 is 16 amino acids. CDR3 loop: CASSLLAGGPGETQYF. The CDR3 DNA reads as TGTGCCAGCAGCTTACTAGCGGGGGGCCCGGGAGAGACCCAGTACTTC.

This clonotype has a count of ten or more. The chain combines TRBV4-1 with TRBJ2-1; D not resolved. Per the germline V gene, CDR1 is MGHRA and CDR2 is YSYEKL. The CDR3 covers 16 residues. V was pared by 0 bases and J by 3 bases, with 12 bases between. CDR3 in amino acids: CASSQDESGSYNEQFF. In DNA form, the CDR3 reads TGCGCCAGCAGCCAAGATGAATCGGGCAGCTACAATGAGCAGTTCTTC.

This clonotype was detected many times. The chain combines TRBV7-2 with TRBJ2-3, with a possible D match to TRBD2 (6 bases). CDR1 and CDR2 from the germline V gene are SGHTA and FQGNSA. Trimming pared 1 base from V and 5 bases from J, leaving 13 bases between. CDR3 length equals 15 residues. CDR3 DNA: TGTGCCAGCAGCTTAGACCGGAGGGCCGGAGATACGCAGTATTTT. It yields the protein CASSLDRRAGDTQYF.

This clonotype was found a few times. The V gene is TRBV6-2 or TRBV6-3, the J gene TRBJ2-3, with 10 bases fitting TRBD2. This CDR3 has 13 amino acids. Per the germline V gene, CDR1 is MNHEY and CDR2 is SVGEGT. V was pared by 9 bases and J by 4 bases, with 4 bases of the junction left unmatched. CDR3 DNA sequence: TGTGCCAGTACCCTAGCGGGGGCAGATACGCAGTATTTT. It is translated as CASTLAGADTQYF.

The chain uses TRBV19 and TRBJ2-1, with 7 bases aligning to TRBD2. The V gene end was trimmed by 5 bases and the J gene end by 4 bases; junction bases not matched to a gene: 5. The CDR3 covers 14 residues. Germline assignment: CDR1 LNHDA and CDR2 SQIVND (reference sequence). The CDR3 DNA follows: TGTGCCAGTAGTTGGGGGGGGAGGTACAATGAGCAGTTCTTC. This codes for CASSWGGRYNEQFF.

V and J are TRBV19 and TRBJ2-1; D remains unclear. The V gene's germline CDR1 is LNHDA and CDR2 SQIVND (reference sequence). V lost 4 bases to trimming and J lost 13 bases, with 14 bases between them. This CDR3 has 12 amino acids. In DNA, the CDR3 is TGTGCCAGTAGTAGCAGCATAGCTCGACAGTTCTTC. Translation: CASSSSIARQFF.

The V and J genes are TRBV6-5 and TRBJ2-7, with TRBD1 identical over 11 bases. V gave up 6 bases and J gave up 2 bases; unmatched junction bases: 6. CDR3 length equals 15 residues. Germline values: CDR1 MNHEY, CDR2 SVGAGI. Here the CDR3 reads CASSAPGQGAYEQYF. CDR3 in DNA: TGTGCCAGCAGCGCTCCGGGACAGGGGGCCTACGAGCAGTACTTC.

This clonotype occurred many times. The chain is built from TRBV7-9 and TRBJ2-5, with 10 bases aligning to TRBD2. The CDR3 totals 18 residues. The V gene end was trimmed by 1 base and the J gene end by 5 bases; junction bases not matched to a gene: 13. Looked up from germline, CDR1 is SEHNR and CDR2 is FQNEAQ (reference sequence). In nucleotides, the CDR3 is TGTGCCAGCAGCTTAGGCAGGCTAGCGGGAGCGAGGTTGGAGACCCAGTACTTC. Translation: CASSLGRLAGARLETQYF.

This clonotype was counted once. The CDR3 sequence: CASAFGTANNEQFF. Written as DNA, the CDR3 is TGCGCCAGCGCCTTTGGGACAGCAAACAATGAGCAGTTCTTC. J is TRBJ2-1 and V is TRBV4-1, with TRBD1 matching over 7 bases. Losses at the gene ends were 8 bases for V and 5 bases for J; bases not matched to a gene: 9. The CDR3 contains 14 residues. The germline V gene has CDR1 MGHRA and CDR2 YSYEKL.

The genes are TRBV5-1 and TRBJ2-7; unclear D gene. The CDR3 length is 12 residues. Germline V gene lookup returns CDR1 SGHRS and CDR2 YFSETQ. The V end was cut by 0 bases, the J end by 6 bases, with 7 bases between. CDR3 in amino acids: CASSLDRFEQYF. The DNA of the CDR3 is TGCGCCAGCAGCTTGGACAGATTCGAGCAGTACTTC. Full variable domain (remainder filled in from reference TRBV5-1 and TRBJ2-7): KAGVTQTPRYLIKTRGQQVTLSCSPISGHRSVSWYQQTPGQGLQFLFEYFSETQRNKGNFPGRFSGRQFSNSRSEMNVSTLELGDSALYLCASSLDRFEQYFGPGTRLTVT.

The CDR3 DNA reads TGTGCCAGCAGCTTACTAGAAAGCAATGAGCAGTTCTTC. It codes for CASSLLESNEQFF. The V call is TRBV7-2, the J call TRBJ2-1; D remains ambiguous. CDR3 length equals 13 residues. Germline-derived CDR1 and CDR2 are SGHTA and FQGNSA. The V end was cut by 2 bases, the J end by 6 bases, with 8 bases between. Complete variable domain (other parts from reference TRBV7-2 and TRBJ2-1): GAGVSQSPSNKVTEKGKDVELRCDPISGHTALYWYRQSLGQGLEFLIYFQGNSAPDKSGLPSDRFSAERTGGSVSTLTIQRTQQEDSAVYLCASSLLESNEQFFGPGTRLTVL.

The CDR3 nucleotides are TGCAGTGCTAGTGTCAGGGGGCTAACTGAAGCTTTCTTT. This sequence encodes CSASVRGLTEAFF. This chain joins TRBV20-1 and TRBJ1-1; TRBD1 agrees at 8 bases. Germline V CDR1 and CDR2: DFQATT, SNEGSKA (reference sequence). J lost 5 bases, V lost 3 bases, and 5 bases had no gene match. This CDR3 is built from 13 residues.

The chain employs TRBV20-1 and TRBJ1-1, with D hard to call. V was cut by 0 bases and J by 6 bases, with 5 bases left in between. The germline V gene encodes CDR1 DFQATT and CDR2 SNEGSKA (reference sequence). This CDR3 contains 11 residues. The CDR3 sequence is CSAREGAEAFF. The CDR3 DNA follows: TGCAGTGCTAGAGAGGGAGCTGAAGCTTTCTTT.

In DNA form, the CDR3 reads TGCGCCAGCAAGCCTAGCGGGCCAGATACGCAGTATTTT. Translating it yields CASKPSGPDTQYF. The chain recombines TRBV10-2 with TRBJ2-3, with 8 bases fitting TRBD2. Unmatched junction bases numbered 4, after V lost 7 bases and J lost 4 bases. CDR1 and CDR2 from the germline V gene are WSHSY and SAAADI. This CDR3 comprises 13 residues.

Only a few counts were recorded for this clonotype. The J gene is TRBJ2-1, the V gene TRBV5-1; possible D gene TRBD2, 7 bases. The CDR3 runs to 15 residues. Trimming removed 7 bases from V and 0 bases from J, with 14 bases in between. Germline V gives CDR1 SGHRS, CDR2 YFSETQ. The CDR3 coding sequence is TGCGCCAGCGGCGGGGGCGGGAACTCCTACAATGAGCAGTTCTTC. It is translated as CASGGGGNSYNEQFF.